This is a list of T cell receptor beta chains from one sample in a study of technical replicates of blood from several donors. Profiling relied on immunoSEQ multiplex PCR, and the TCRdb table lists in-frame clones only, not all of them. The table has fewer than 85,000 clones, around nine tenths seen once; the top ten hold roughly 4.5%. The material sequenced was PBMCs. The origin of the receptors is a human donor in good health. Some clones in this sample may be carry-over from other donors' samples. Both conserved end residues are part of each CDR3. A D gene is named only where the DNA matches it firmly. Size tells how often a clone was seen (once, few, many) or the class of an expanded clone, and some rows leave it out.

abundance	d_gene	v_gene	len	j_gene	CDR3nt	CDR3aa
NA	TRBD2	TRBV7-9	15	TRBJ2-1	TGTGCCAGCAGCCTCGAGGGGACTAGCGGTGATGAGCAGTTCTTC	CASSLEGTSGDEQFF
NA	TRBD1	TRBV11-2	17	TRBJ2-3	TGTGCCAGCAGCTTATACAGGACAGGAGGTTCCACAGATACGCAGTATTTT	CASSLYRTGGSTDTQYF
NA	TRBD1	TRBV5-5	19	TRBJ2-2	TGTGCCAGCAGCAAAGGACAGGGGGCCGCCGTTGCGTACACCGGGGAGCTGTTTTTT	CASSKGQGAAVAYTGELFF
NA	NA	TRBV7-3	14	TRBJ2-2	TGTGCCAGCAGCCGTCAGGCGAACACCGGGGAGCTGTTTTTT	CASSRQANTGELFF
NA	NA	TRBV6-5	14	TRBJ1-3	TGTGCCAGCAGCCCACAGGCCTCTGGAAACACCATATATTTT	CASSPQASGNTIYF
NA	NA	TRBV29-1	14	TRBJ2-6	TGCAGCGTTGCACAGGGTAGTGGGGCCAACGTCCTGACTTTC	CSVAQGSGANVLTF
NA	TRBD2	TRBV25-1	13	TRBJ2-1	TGTGCCAGCAGTCGTCCCGGGGGGGACCAGCAGTTCTTC	CASSRPGGDQQFF
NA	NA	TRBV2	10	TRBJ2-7	TGTGCCAGCAACGGGGGAGAGCAGTACTTC	CASNGGEQYF
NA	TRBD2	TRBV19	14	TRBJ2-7	TGTGCCACCAAAACCGGGGGGGCCAGCTACGAGCAGTACTTC	CATKTGGASYEQYF
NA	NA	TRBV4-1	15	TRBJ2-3	TGCGCCAGCAGCCGAACCCTAGGGGGGGGAGATACGCAGTATTTT	CASSRTLGGGDTQYF
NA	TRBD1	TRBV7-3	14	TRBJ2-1	TGTGCCAGCAGCCCTTCACAGGGGGCGTGGGAGCAGTTCTTC	CASSPSQGAWEQFF
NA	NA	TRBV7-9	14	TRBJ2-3	TGTGCCAGCAGCTTAGCTCAGAGCACAGATACGCAGTATTTT	CASSLAQSTDTQYF
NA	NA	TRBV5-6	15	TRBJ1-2	TGTGCCAGCAGCTCGCCCTTCACAGGGAGCTATGGCTACACCTTC	CASSSPFTGSYGYTF
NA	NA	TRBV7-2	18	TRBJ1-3	TGTGCCAGCAGCTTAGTGGTCCTGGGGGGGGCGGCTGGAAACACCATATATTTT	CASSLVVLGGAAGNTIYF
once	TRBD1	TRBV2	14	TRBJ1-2	TGTGCCAGCAGGGGGACAGGGGCCGGCTATGGCTACACCTTC	CASRGTGAGYGYTF
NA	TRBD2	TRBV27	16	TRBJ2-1	TGTGCCAGCAGTCGGGAGCGGGGGGGCCCCCACAATGAGCAGTTCTTC	CASSRERGGPHNEQFF
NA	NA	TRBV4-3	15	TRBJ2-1	TGCGCCAGCAGCCAAGATGGGCTAGCGATCAATGAGCAGTTCTTC	CASSQDGLAINEQFF
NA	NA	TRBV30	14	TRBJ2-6	TGTGCCTGGAGTCCGCTCGGTTCCGCAAACGTCCTGACTTTC	CAWSPLGSANVLTF
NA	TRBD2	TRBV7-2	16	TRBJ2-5	TGTGCCAGCAGCTCCAATCCGGGACTAGCGATTGAGACCCAGTACTTC	CASSSNPGLAIETQYF
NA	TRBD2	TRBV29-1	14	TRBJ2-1	TGCAGCGTGCCGCGGGGGGGCCCCTACAATGAGCAGTTCTTC	CSVPRGGPYNEQFF
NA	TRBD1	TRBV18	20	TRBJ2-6	TGTGCCAGCTCACCACGTTCTCTTCCAGGGGGCTTCTCTGGGGCCAACGTCCTGACTTTC	CASSPRSLPGGFSGANVLTF
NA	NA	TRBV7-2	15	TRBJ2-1	TGTGCCAGCAGCCCCGTTATGGGAGCCTACAATGAGCAGTTCTTC	CASSPVMGAYNEQFF
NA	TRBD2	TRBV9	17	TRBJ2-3	TGTGCCAGCAGCGTAGGGACTAGCGGGGCGAGCACAGATACGCAGTATTTT	CASSVGTSGASTDTQYF
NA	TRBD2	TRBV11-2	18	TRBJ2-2	TGTGCCAGCAGCTCCCGGTTGACTAGCGGGACGCGTACCGGGGAGCTGTTTTTT	CASSSRLTSGTRTGELFF
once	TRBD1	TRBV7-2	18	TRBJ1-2	TGTGCCAGCAGCTCCGAAAGGATGGCACAGGGGGTTGGTCATGGCTACACCTTC	CASSSERMAQGVGHGYTF
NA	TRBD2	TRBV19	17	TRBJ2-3	TGTGCCAGTAGTTCTCCCCCGGGTAGCGGGGCTACAGATACGCAGTATTTT	CASSSPPGSGATDTQYF
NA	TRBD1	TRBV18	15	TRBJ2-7	TGTGCCAGCTCACCAATGACAGGGAGCTCCTACGAGCAGTACTTC	CASSPMTGSSYEQYF
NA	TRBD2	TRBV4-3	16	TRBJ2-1	TGCGCCAGCAGCCAACAAAGGACTAGAGCCCAAGATGAGCAGTTCTTC	CASSQQRTRAQDEQFF
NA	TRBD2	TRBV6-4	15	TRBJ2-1	TGTGCCAGCAGTGAAACTAGCGGGGGGACGAATGAGCAGTTCTTC	CASSETSGGTNEQFF
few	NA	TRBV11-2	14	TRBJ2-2	TGTGCCAGCAGAAGGCGGGTTAGCACCGGGGAGCTGTTTTTT	CASRRRVSTGELFF
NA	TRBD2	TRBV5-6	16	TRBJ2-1	TGTGCCAGCAGACATGGAACGGGGGGGCGCTTAGATGAGCAGTTCTTC	CASRHGTGGRLDEQFF
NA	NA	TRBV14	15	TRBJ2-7	TGTGCCAGCAGCCAGGCCCCACGGACTCTGGGGGAGCAGTACTTC	CASSQAPRTLGEQYF
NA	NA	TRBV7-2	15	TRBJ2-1	TGTGCCAGCAGCTTAGAGGGAGCCCCCTACAATGAGCAGTTCTTC	CASSLEGAPYNEQFF
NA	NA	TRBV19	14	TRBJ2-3	TGTGCCAGTAGTATAAGTAGGGGAACAGATACGCAGTATTTT	CASSISRGTDTQYF
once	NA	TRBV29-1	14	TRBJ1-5	TGCAGCGTACAAGAGGGGGATAGCAATCAGCCCCAGCATTTT	CSVQEGDSNQPQHF
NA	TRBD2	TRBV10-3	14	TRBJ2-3	TGTGCCATCAGAGGGACTAGTGGGGCAGATACGCAGTATTTT	CAIRGTSGADTQYF
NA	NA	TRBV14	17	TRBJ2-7	TGTGCCAGCAGCCAAGACGTCAGCCCAGGGTTCTCCTACGAGCAGTACTTC	CASSQDVSPGFSYEQYF
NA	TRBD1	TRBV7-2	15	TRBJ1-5	TGTGCCAGCAGCTTAGGCCAAGGGGGCAGCCAGCCCCAGCATTTT	CASSLGQGGSQPQHF
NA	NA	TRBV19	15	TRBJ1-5	TGTGCCAGTAGTATTTCTTCACTTAGCAATCAGCCCCAGCATTTT	CASSISSLSNQPQHF
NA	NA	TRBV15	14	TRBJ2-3	TGTGCCACCAGCAGAGATGGGGCCGGAGATACGCAGTATTTT	CATSRDGAGDTQYF